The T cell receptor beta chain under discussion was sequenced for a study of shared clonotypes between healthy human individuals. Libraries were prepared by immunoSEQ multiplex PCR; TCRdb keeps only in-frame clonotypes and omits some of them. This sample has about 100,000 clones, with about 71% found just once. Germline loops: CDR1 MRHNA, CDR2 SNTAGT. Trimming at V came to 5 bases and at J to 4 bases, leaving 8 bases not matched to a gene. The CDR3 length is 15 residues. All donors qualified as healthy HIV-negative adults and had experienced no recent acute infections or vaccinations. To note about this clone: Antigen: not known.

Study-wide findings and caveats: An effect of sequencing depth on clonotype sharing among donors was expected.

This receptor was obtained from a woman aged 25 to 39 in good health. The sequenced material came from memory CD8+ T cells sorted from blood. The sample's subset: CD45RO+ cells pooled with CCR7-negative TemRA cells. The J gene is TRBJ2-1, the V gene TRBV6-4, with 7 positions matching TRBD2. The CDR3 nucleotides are TGTGCCAGCAGTATAGGGGAGGGCCAGTACAATGAGCAGTTCTTC. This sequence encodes CASSIGEGQYNEQFF.